The source of this TCR beta chain is a study of T cell repertoires in cytomegalovirus infection. The overall study: A matching HLA type, together with CMV infection, was signaled by public TCR beta signatures.

This CDR3 spans 14 amino acids. Germline loops: CDR1 MDHEN, CDR2 SYDVKM. Trimming at V came to 6 bases and at J to 3 bases, leaving 6 bases not matched to a gene. Of note for this clonotype: Its antigen remains unknown.

MiXCR, applied by TCRdb to the reads, yields one record per CDR3 protein. The sample records around 200,000 distinct CDR3 sequences, 17% being singletons. Study observations and caveats: Carriers of CMV plus the relevant HLA were identified by cumulative public TCR beta family frequency. Dominating the ex vivo response were TCR beta clonotypes that were CMV-specific and HLA-C-restricted.

This rearrangement joins TRBV28 to TRBJ1-2; 8 positions agree with TRBD1. The sequenced sample was CD8+ T cells from PBMCs. The clonotype comes from a human donor in good health (CMV status not recorded). Some clones in this sample may be carry-over from other donors' samples. In DNA, the CDR3 is TGTGCCAGCAGGCGGACAGGGAATTACTATGGCTACACCTTC. This encodes CASRRTGNYYGYTF.